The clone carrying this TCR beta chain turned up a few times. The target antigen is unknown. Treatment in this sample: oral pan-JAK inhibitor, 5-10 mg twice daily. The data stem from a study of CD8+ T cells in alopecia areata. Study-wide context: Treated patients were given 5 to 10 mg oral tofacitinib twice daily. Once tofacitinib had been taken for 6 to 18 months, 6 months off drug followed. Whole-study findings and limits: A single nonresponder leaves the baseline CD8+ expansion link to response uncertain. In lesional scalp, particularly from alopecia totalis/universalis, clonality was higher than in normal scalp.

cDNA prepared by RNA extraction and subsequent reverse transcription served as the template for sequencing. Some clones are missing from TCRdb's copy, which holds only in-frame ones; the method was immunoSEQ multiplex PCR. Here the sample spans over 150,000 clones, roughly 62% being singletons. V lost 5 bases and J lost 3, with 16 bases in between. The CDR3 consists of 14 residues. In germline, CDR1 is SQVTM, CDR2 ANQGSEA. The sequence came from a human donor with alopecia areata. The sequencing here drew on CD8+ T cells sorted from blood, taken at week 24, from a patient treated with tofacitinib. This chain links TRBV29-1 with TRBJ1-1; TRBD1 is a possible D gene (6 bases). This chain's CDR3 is CSVPRDTKYTEAFF. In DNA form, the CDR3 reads TGCAGCGTTCCCCGGGACACAAAGTACACTGAAGCTTTCTTT.